This record looks at one T cell receptor beta chain sequence and its context. The record originates from a study of identical twins. The germline CDR1 and CDR2 sequences are SGHDT and YYEEEE. V was trimmed by 3 bases and J by 5 bases, leaving 14 bases between them. CDR3 length: 14 amino acids. Every one of the donors was a healthy Caucasian. A universal primer binding site was introduced by template switching. The final cDNA contained unique molecular identifiers. TCRdb passed the 5' RACE reads through MiXCR, listing each CDR3 protein once. In the table there are about 340,000 distinct CDR3 sequences, approximately 9.1% of which are singletons.

Sequenced: naive T cells sorted from blood. The TCR was taken from a woman aged 45-59 years in good health. The chain joins TRBV5-6 to TRBJ2-5, with a possible D match to TRBD2 (6 bases). CDR3 sequence reads: CASSSLAEVETQYF. In nucleotides, the CDR3 is TGTGCCAGCAGCTCCTTAGCGGAGGTCGAGACCCAGTACTTC.